The sequence of this TCR beta chain was determined in a study of blood T cells in healthy people across ages. The study, taken as a whole, reports: Roughly linear declines in TCR beta diversity per million T cells occurred with age.

The V and J ends lost 7 bases and 2 bases respectively, with 9 bases between them. In germline, CDR1 is SQVTM, CDR2 ANQGSEA. The CDR3 spans 11 residues. In terms of origin and age, donors were healthy Caucasian individuals from Russia aged roughly 6 to 95. Notes on this clonotype: What it binds is unknown.

Alongside a J-beta primer mix, a sample-barcoded 5' primer served in a second PCR lasting about 7 to 12 cycles. Via MiXCR, TCRdb re-called the 5' RACE reads, giving one row per CDR3 protein. The data show about 730,000 distinct CDR3 sequences, 43% seen once. Sequenced input: blood. This sequence originates from an older woman in good health. The V call is TRBV29-1, the J call TRBJ2-7; D is unresolved. This chain's CDR3 is CSATAAYEQYF. CDR3 nucleotide sequence: TGCAGCGCCACAGCCGCCTACGAGCAGTACTTC.